Following are 27 T cell receptor beta chains from one sample sequenced in a study of Tregs in tolerant kidney transplant recipients. Repertoires were generated with immunoSEQ multiplex PCR, while TCRdb's copy carries only in-frame clones and drops some. Its table lists approximately 49,000 clones. Sequencing used CD4+ T cells from blood, obtained before the transplant. These receptors were obtained from a human donor who received a combined kidney and bone marrow transplant.

With respect to this clone: The CDR3 goes on 3 residues after the read ends, and that part is filled in from the germline J gene. The rearrangement joins TRBV29-1 to TRBJ2-3; the match to TRBD2 covers 10 bases. There are 13 residues in the CDR3. Looked up from germline, CDR1 is SQVTM and CDR2 is ANQGSEA. V trimming: 4 bases; J trimming: 4 bases; junction bases outside the gene matches: 2. The covered CDR3 bases are TGCAGCGTTGGTAGCGGGAGGTCAGATACG. Amino acid sequence: CSVGSGRSDT. In full, the CDR3 is CSVGSGRSDTQYF.

A note on this clone: The read terminates 3 residues before the CDR3 end, so the remaining end is supplied by the germline J gene. The chain couples TRBV7-2 to TRBJ2-3, with TRBD2 as a possible D gene (5 bases). Per germline, CDR1 SGHTA and CDR2 FQGNSA. This CDR3 is 14 amino acids long. Trimming removed 6 bases at V and 0 bases at J, with 10 bases between. CDR3 sequence: CASRRTRSTDTQYF. Partial CDR3 DNA: TGTGCCAGCAGGCGGACTCGCAGCACAGATACG.

With respect to this clone: The DNA ends 3 residues before the CDR3 does, and the rest of the CDR3 is filled in from the germline J gene. The chain carries TRBV18 and TRBJ2-7; D not certain. The germline V and J ends were trimmed by 3 bases and 6 bases, with 6 bases remaining between them. From germline, CDR1 is KGHSH and CDR2 LQKENI. The CDR3 spans 11 residues. The CDR3 bases that were read are TGTGCCAGCTCACCCGAGGTCGAG. Residues: CASSPEVE. The CDR3 in its entirety is CASSPEVEQYF.

Details on this clone: Sequencing ends 3 residues short of the CDR3 end; the germline J gene provides the rest. The chain combines TRBV7-2 with TRBJ2-7, with 9 bases lining up with TRBD2. J lost 2 bases, V lost 4 bases, and 6 bases had no gene match. Germline CDR1 SGHTA, CDR2 FQGNSA. The CDR3 totals 15 residues. CDR3 loop: CASSYLAGKTYEQYF. The part of the CDR3 DNA that was read is TGTGCCAGCAGCTACCTAGCGGGAAAGACCTACGAG.

Worth noting for this clone: The read halts 3 residues ahead of the CDR3 end, with the missing end drawn from the germline J gene. V and J are TRBV5-1 and TRBJ2-3; D may be TRBD1 (6 bases). V was shortened by 6 bases and J by 1 base, with 15 bases between the two germline ends. This CDR3 has 15 amino acids. Looked up from germline, CDR1 is SGHRS and CDR2 is YFSETQ. The CDR3 DNA, read in part, is TGCGCCAGCAACAAAGGGGGAGTTGGCACAGATACG. Translating it yields CASNKGGVGTDT. The CDR3 as a whole reads CASNKGGVGTDTQYF.

A note on this clone: The sequence runs out 3 residues before the end of the CDR3; the remainder is reconstructed from the germline J gene. The rearrangement links TRBV6-2 or TRBV6-3 to TRBJ2-7; D is unresolved. This CDR3 comprises 14 residues. Trimming shortened V by 1 base and J by 0 bases, and 7 bases separated the two germline ends. The germline V gene has CDR1 MNHEY and CDR2 SVGEGT. CDR3 region: CASSYYTDSYEQYF. The part of the CDR3 DNA that was read is TGTGCCAGCAGTTACTATACAGACTCCTACGAG.

Remarks on this clone: With the read ending 3 residues before the CDR3 end, the germline J gene is used to fill in that end. V usage is TRBV18 and J usage is TRBJ1-5; 7 bases are a match to TRBD1. This CDR3 contains 16 residues. V dropped 4 bases and J dropped 4; count of bases not matched to a gene: 10. The germline V gene has CDR1 KGHSH and CDR2 LQKENI. The CDR3 bases that were read are TGTGCCAGCTCACTTGGCGGTCCGGGACAGAATCAGCCC. Translating it yields CASSLGGPGQNQP. The entire CDR3 sequence reads CASSLGGPGQNQPQHF. The whole variable domain, remainder taken from reference TRBV18 and TRBJ1-5, is NAGVMQNPRHLVRRRGQEARLRCSPMKGHSHVYWYRQLPEEGLKFMVYLQKENIIDESGMPKERFSAEFPKEGPSILRIQQVVRGDSAAYFCASSLGGPGQNQPQHFGDGTRLSIL.

Worth noting for this clone: The CDR3 end lies 3 residues beyond the end of the read and is filled in from the germline J gene. V is TRBV5-1 and J is TRBJ1-4; the D gene is possibly TRBD1 (6 bases). Germline loops: CDR1 SGHRS, CDR2 YFSETQ. The ends were cut back, 0 bases at V and 7 bases at J, with 10 bases in the middle. The CDR3 contains 14 residues. The CDR3 bases that were read are TGCGCCAGCAGCTTGGGCGGGGGCGGTGAAAAA. It yields the protein CASSLGGGGEK. The entire CDR3 reads CASSLGGGGEKLFF.

For this clone: From the germline J gene comes the end of the CDR3, since the read stops 3 residues before it. The V gene is TRBV20-1, the J gene TRBJ2-2, with D unclear. Trimming took off 5 bases at V and 2 bases at J, with 9 bases between the two ends. This CDR3 is built from 13 residues. The germline V gene encodes CDR1 DFQATT and CDR2 SNEGSKA (reference sequence). CDR3 region: CSALDSNTGELFF. The part of the CDR3 DNA that was read is TGCAGTGCTTTAGACTCAAACACCGGGGAG.

Comments on this clone: From the germline J gene comes the end of the CDR3, since the read stops 3 residues before it. The V call is TRBV19, the J call TRBJ1-1; TRBD1 matches at 9 bases. The CDR3 contains 13 residues. Germline V CDR1 and CDR2: LNHDA, SQIVND (reference sequence). CDR3 loop: CASSIGGQGQAFF. Incomplete CDR3 DNA: TGTGCCAGTAGTATAGGGGGACAGGGTCAA.

Partial CDR3 DNA: TGCAGTGCCCTACGGACAGGCCAATCCGGGGAGACC. Residues: CSALRTGQSGET. The full CDR3 is CSALRTGQSGETQYF. The V call is TRBV20-1, the J call TRBJ2-5, with 7 bases lining up with TRBD1. The sequence runs out 3 residues before the end of the CDR3; the remainder is reconstructed from the germline J gene. Germline CDR1 and CDR2: DFQATT and SNEGSKA (reference sequence). The CDR3 totals 15 residues. V trimming: 6 bases; J trimming: 5 bases; junction bases outside the gene matches: 15.

To note about this clone: The read finishes 3 residues shy of the CDR3 end, and the germline J gene is used to complete it. The V gene is TRBV7-9, the J gene TRBJ2-1; TRBD2 matches at 11 bases. Germline values: CDR1 SEHNR, CDR2 FQNEAQ (reference sequence). The junction had 2 bases not matched to a gene; V was cut back by 6 bases and J by 7 bases. The CDR3 length is 13 residues. This CDR3 reads CASRLAGANEQFF. The part of the CDR3 DNA that was read is TGTGCCAGCAGACTAGCGGGAGCGAATGAG.

About this clone: Read data end 3 residues before the CDR3 end; the end is taken from the germline J gene. The rearrangement links TRBV4-2 to TRBJ2-3; 16 bases are a match to TRBD2. V shed 4 bases and J 1 base; nucleotides not matched to a gene: 8. CDR3 length: 19 residues. From germline, CDR1 is LGHNA and CDR2 YNFKEQ. CDR3 DNA (partial): TGTGCCAGCAGCCGTCCCGGGACTAGCGGGAGGGCCGGCACAGATACG. This encodes CASSRPGTSGRAGTDT. The whole CDR3 protein reads CASSRPGTSGRAGTDTQYF.

Concerning this clone: The DNA ends 3 residues before the CDR3 does, and the rest of the CDR3 is filled in from the germline J gene. This sequence joins TRBV7-9 and TRBJ2-7; possible D gene TRBD1, 6 bases. Germline lookup yields CDR1 SEHNR and CDR2 FQNEAQ (reference sequence). This CDR3 contains 15 residues. Trimming left V 5 bases short and J 0 bases short, with 14 bases between. CDR3 amino acids: CASSNRDTSSYEQYF. The CDR3 DNA, read in part, is TGTGCCAGCAGCAACCGGGACACCAGCTCCTACGAG. Variable domain in full (rest from reference TRBV7-9 and TRBJ2-7): DTGVSQNPRHKITKRGQNVTFRCDPISEHNRLYWYRQTLGQGPEFLTYFQNEAQLEKSRLLSDRFSAERPKGSFSTLEIQRTEQGDSAMYLCASSNRDTSSYEQYFGPGTRLTVT.

Notes on this clone: The read halts 3 residues ahead of the CDR3 end, with the missing end drawn from the germline J gene. Other DNA sequences in the same sample also yield this CDR3. This chain joins TRBV30 and TRBJ2-7; 11 positions match TRBD1. This CDR3 contains 13 residues. Germline V CDR1 and CDR2: GTSNPN, SVGIG (reference sequence). The ends lost 7 bases at V and 5 bases at J; junction bases unmatched: 7. CDR3 residues: CASSGTGGHEQYF. The sequenced CDR3 bases are TGTGCCTCCTCCGGGACAGGGGGTCACGAG.

Of note for this clone: Coverage ceases 3 residues before the CDR3 finishes, and the germline J gene fills in the end. The chain joins TRBV20-1 to TRBJ2-1; perhaps TRBD2 as D (6 bases). Germline-derived CDR1 and CDR2 are DFQATT and SNEGSKA (reference sequence). V lost 7 bases, J lost 9 bases, and 19 bases lay in between. The CDR3 totals 13 residues. The CDR3 sequence is CSGRARGFGEQFF. The sequenced CDR3 bases are TGCAGTGGGAGGGCTAGGGGCTTCGGTGAG.

Points on this clone: The DNA ends 3 residues before the CDR3 does, and the rest of the CDR3 is filled in from the germline J gene. J is TRBJ2-2 and V is TRBV7-3; 9 nucleotides align to TRBD2. The CDR3 loop spans 13 amino acids. Germline CDR1 SGHTA, CDR2 FQGTGA. Trimming removed 6 bases from V and 6 bases from J; junction bases left unmatched: 2. The sequenced CDR3 bases are TGTGCCAGCAGTCCTAGCGGGGCCGGGGAG. This encodes CASSPSGAGE. The whole CDR3 is CASSPSGAGELFF.

Notes on this clone: The read falls 3 residues short of the CDR3 end, and the missing part is taken from the germline J gene. This chain links TRBV18 with TRBJ2-3, with no clear D. The germline V and J ends were trimmed by 3 bases and 0 bases, with 4 bases remaining between them. The germline gives CDR1 KGHSH, CDR2 LQKENI. This CDR3 is built from 13 residues. The CDR3: CASSPPSTDTQYF. CDR3 DNA, as far as it was read: TGTGCCAGCTCACCCCCTAGCACAGATACG.

For this clone: The CDR3 end lies 3 residues beyond the end of the read and is filled in from the germline J gene. The rearrangement uses TRBV7-2 and TRBJ1-1, with TRBD1 as a possible D gene (5 bases). Trimming took 2 bases from V and 1 from J, leaving 8 bases between them. CDR3 length: 14 residues. The germline CDR1 and CDR2 sequences are SGHTA and FQGNSA. The sequenced part of the CDR3 DNA is TGTGCCAGCAGCTTAACCAGGGCGAACACTGAA. Protein: CASSLTRANTE. The whole CDR3 reads CASSLTRANTEAFF.

To note about this clone: The read halts 3 residues ahead of the CDR3 end, with the missing end drawn from the germline J gene. The rearrangement links TRBV30 to TRBJ1-4; a weak D match, TRBD1 (5 bases). Trimming cost V 8 bases and J 4 bases, with 17 bases left between them. CDR3 length equals 14 residues. Germline lookup yields CDR1 GTSNPN and CDR2 SVGIG (reference sequence). Incomplete CDR3 DNA: TGTGCCGGGGGGTGGGGGAAGAATAATGAAAAA. It encodes CAGGWGKNNEK. The complete CDR3 sequence is CAGGWGKNNEKLFF.

A word on this clone: The CDR3 end lies 3 residues beyond the end of the read and is filled in from the germline J gene. The chain combines TRBV30 with TRBJ1-6; D is possibly TRBD1 (6 bases). CDR1 is GTSNPN, CDR2 SVGIG, per germline (reference sequence). Trimming took 3 bases from V and 9 from J, leaving 15 bases between them. The CDR3 spans 14 residues. CDR3 DNA (partial): TGTGCCTGGAGCCCCCAGGGCAGGGGTTCACCC. Protein sequence: CAWSPQGRGSP. The entire CDR3 sequence reads CAWSPQGRGSPLHF.

Regarding this clone: The sequence runs out 3 residues before the end of the CDR3; the remainder is reconstructed from the germline J gene. The rearrangement uses TRBV11-2 and TRBJ1-4; the D gene is possibly TRBD1 (6 bases). The V gene's germline CDR1 is SGHAT and CDR2 FQNNGV. CDR3 size: 15 residues. Between the trimmed V and J ends, which lost 3 bases and 4 bases, there was a span of 12 bases. The CDR3: CASSFLQGLNEKLFF. Incomplete CDR3 DNA: TGTGCCAGCAGCTTCCTACAGGGCCTTAATGAAAAA.

On this clone itself: The read ends 3 residues shy of where the CDR3 ends; the end is completed using the germline J gene. The chain carries TRBV29-1 and TRBJ2-7; the D is unclear. The germline V gene encodes CDR1 SQVTM and CDR2 ANQGSEA. V was shortened by 4 bases and J by 3 bases, with 7 bases between the two germline ends. The CDR3 runs to 11 residues. The CDR3 DNA, read in part, is TGCAGCGTTGTATTAAACTACGAG. It yields the protein CSVVLNYE. The whole CDR3 is CSVVLNYEQYF.

The CDR3 protein is CASSLAGGGRTDTQYF. The sequenced part of the CDR3 DNA is TGCGCCAGCAGCTTGGCGGGGGGGGGACGTACAGATACG. The chain recombines TRBV5-1 with TRBJ2-3; 8 bases fit TRBD2. Sequencing ends 3 residues short of the CDR3 end; the germline J gene provides the rest. Germline V CDR1 and CDR2: SGHRS, YFSETQ. With 0 bases clipped from V and 3 bases from J, the junction kept 6 bases outside the gene matches. There are 16 residues in the CDR3.

As for this clone: The read comes to an end 3 residues before the CDR3 does, leaving the germline J gene to fill in the end. V usage is TRBV5-1 and J usage is TRBJ2-7, with 9 positions matching TRBD1. CDR1 SGHRS and CDR2 YFSETQ come from the germline V gene. The CDR3 is made up of 13 amino acids. V dropped 3 bases and J dropped 5; count of bases not matched to a gene: 3. CDR3: CASSSTGGHEQYF. The CDR3 bases that were read are TGCGCCAGCAGCTCGACAGGGGGACACGAG.

On this clone itself: Sequencing ends 3 residues short of the CDR3 end; the germline J gene provides the rest. The V and J genes are TRBV20-1 and TRBJ1-6; D might be TRBD1 (6 bases). Germline loops: CDR1 DFQATT, CDR2 SNEGSKA (reference sequence). The CDR3 consists of 15 residues. Between the trimmed V and J ends, which lost 3 bases and 5 bases, there was a span of 14 bases. Partial CDR3 DNA: TGCAGTGCTAGCCTGGGACAAGTAGATAATTCACCC. It encodes CSASLGQVDNSP. The CDR3 in its entirety is CSASLGQVDNSPLHF.

Remarks on this clone: The CDR3 is cut off 3 residues early in the read; its end comes from the germline J gene. The chain recombines TRBV30 with TRBJ2-1; 13 positions match TRBD2. Trimming took 3 bases from V and 6 from J; bases not matched to a gene: 2. The germline V gene has CDR1 GTSNPN and CDR2 SVGIG (reference sequence). The CDR3 runs to 14 residues. CDR3 sequence: CAWSRLAGGNEQFF. The CDR3 bases that were read are TGTGCCTGGAGCCGACTAGCGGGAGGCAATGAG.